One sample yielded the 4 T cell receptor beta chains listed below, sequenced in a study of post-analysis software for immune sequencing data. These receptors are not linked to any known antigen. Study-wide points: The study found TRBV5-6, TRBV5-1 and TRBV20-1 among several TRBV segments more frequent in patients than controls.

Included in the TCR beta cDNA libraries were unique molecular identifiers. TCRdb recomputed calls from the PCR reads with MiXCR, one row per CDR3 protein. This sample has roughly 730,000 distinct CDR3 sequences, with about 27% found just once. The sample taken for sequencing was blood. The receptors shown here come from a girl aged 5 to 17 with multiple sclerosis.

Worth noting for this clonotype: Since a much larger clone is just one base distant, this may be a read error. This rearrangement joins TRBV20-1 to TRBJ2-7; D assignment may be TRBD1 or TRBD2 (5 bases each). The V end was cut by 0 bases, the J end by 2 bases, with 26 bases between. This CDR3 is 19 amino acids long. Germline CDR1 is DFQATT and CDR2 is SNEGSKA (reference sequence). The CDR3 bases are TGCAGTGCTAGAGATCTCTGGTCCGAACAACAGGAGGCTCCCTACGAGCAGTACTTC. Residues: CSARDLWSEQQEAPYEQYF.

This clonotype occurred a few times. V usage is TRBV20-1 and J usage is TRBJ2-7; 7 positions agree with TRBD2. Germline lookup yields CDR1 DFQATT and CDR2 SNEGSKA (reference sequence). The trim removed 1 base at V and 1 base at J, leaving 4 bases unmatched. The CDR3 loop spans 14 amino acids. CDR3 sequence (DNA): TGCAGTGCTAGAGCTAGCGGAGATTCCTACGAGCAGTACTTC. Protein sequence: CSARASGDSYEQYF.

The count of this clonotype is one. This chain links TRBV6-2 or TRBV6-3 with TRBJ1-4; D unresolved. Germline CDR1 and CDR2: MNHEY and SVGEGT. The V and J ends lost 6 bases and 3 bases respectively, with 8 bases between them. The CDR3 spans 13 residues. For the CDR3, the DNA is TGTGCCAGCAGAAGGATAGCTAATGAAAAACTGTTTTTT. The encoded protein is CASRRIANEKLFF.

This clonotype was seen a few times. V gene TRBV10-3 combines with J gene TRBJ1-2, with a weak D call TRBD1 (5 bases). V lost 4 bases and J 2 bases, leaving 8 bases between the germline ends. CDR1 ENHRY and CDR2 SYGVKD come from the germline V gene. The CDR3 totals 13 residues. The CDR3, as DNA: TGTGCCATCAGTGTAGGGACCAACTATGGCTACACCTTC. This translates into CAISVGTNYGYTF.